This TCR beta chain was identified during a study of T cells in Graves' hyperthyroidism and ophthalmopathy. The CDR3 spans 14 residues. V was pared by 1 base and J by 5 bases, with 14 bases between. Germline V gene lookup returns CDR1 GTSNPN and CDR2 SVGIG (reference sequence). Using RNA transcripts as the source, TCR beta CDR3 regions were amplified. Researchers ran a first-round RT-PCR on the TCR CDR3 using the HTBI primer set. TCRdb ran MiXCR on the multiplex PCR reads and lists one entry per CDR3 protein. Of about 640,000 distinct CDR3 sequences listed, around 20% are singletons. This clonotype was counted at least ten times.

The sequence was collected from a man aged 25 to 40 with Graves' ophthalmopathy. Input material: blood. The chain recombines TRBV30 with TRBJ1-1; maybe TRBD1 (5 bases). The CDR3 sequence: CAWSAMTVRTEAFF. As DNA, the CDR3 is TGTGCCTGGAGTGCAATGACAGTCCGAACTGAAGCTTTCTTT.